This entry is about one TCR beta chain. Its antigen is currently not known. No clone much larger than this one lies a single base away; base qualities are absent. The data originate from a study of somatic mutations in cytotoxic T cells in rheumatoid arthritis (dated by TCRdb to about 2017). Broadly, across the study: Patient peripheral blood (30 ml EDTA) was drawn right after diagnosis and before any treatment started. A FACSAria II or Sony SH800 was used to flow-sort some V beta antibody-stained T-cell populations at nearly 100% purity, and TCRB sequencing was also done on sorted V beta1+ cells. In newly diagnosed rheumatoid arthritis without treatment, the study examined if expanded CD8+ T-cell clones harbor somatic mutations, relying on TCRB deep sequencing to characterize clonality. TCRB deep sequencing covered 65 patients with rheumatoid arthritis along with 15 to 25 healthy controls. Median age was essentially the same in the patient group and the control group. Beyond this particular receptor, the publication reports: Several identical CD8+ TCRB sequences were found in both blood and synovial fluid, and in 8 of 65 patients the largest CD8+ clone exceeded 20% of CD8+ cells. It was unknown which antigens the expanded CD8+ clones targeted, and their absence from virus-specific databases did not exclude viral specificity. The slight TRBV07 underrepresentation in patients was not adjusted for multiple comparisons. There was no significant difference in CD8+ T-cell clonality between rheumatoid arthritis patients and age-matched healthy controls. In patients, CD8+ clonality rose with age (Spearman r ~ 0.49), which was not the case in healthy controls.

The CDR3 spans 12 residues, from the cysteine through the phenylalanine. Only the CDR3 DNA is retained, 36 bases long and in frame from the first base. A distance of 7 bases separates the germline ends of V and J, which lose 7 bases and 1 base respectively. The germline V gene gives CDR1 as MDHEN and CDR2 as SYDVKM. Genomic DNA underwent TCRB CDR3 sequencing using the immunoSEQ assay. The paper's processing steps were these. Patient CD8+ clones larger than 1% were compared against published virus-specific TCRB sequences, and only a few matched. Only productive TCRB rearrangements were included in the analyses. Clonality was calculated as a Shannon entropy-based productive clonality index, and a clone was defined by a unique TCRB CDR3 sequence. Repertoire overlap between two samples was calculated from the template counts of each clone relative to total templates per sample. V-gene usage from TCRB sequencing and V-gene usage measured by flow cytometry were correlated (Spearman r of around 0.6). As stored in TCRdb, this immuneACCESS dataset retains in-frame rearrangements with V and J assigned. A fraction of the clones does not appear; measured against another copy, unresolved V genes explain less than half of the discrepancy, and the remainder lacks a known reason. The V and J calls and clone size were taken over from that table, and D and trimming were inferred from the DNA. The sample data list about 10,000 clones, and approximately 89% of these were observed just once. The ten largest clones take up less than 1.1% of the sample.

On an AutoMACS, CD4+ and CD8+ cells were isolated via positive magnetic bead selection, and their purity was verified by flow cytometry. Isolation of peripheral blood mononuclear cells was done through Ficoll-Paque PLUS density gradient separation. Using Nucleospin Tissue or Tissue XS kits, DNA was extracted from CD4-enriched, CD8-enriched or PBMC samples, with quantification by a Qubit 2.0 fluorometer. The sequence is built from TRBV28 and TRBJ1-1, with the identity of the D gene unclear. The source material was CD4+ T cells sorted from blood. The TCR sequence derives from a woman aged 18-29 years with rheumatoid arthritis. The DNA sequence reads TGTGCCAGCACCTCTAAGAACACTGAAGCTTTCTTT. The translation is CASTSKNTEAFF.